This TCR beta chain was obtained from a study of cytomegalovirus exposure and HLA in healthy donors. The CDR3 covers 15 residues. Per germline, CDR1 SGHTA and CDR2 FQGNSA. V shed 7 bases and J shed 2 bases, with 17 bases lying between them. This clone was seen only once. As yet, its antigen is unknown. Both 60 Vbeta primers and 13 Jbeta primers went into the PCR. Produced via immunoSEQ multiplex PCR; TCRdb's table is partial and in-frame only. The sample holds under 200,000 clones; 65% to 80% are singletons and the top ten take roughly 2.8%. Study-level results: Upon later analysis, TCR association rates were observed to vary by HLA locus, being highest for DRB1 and lowest for HLA-C. The authors excluded some V segments, including TRBV6-2 and TRBV6-3, as indistinguishable.

The sequence derives from a woman in her forties in good health and CMV-seropositive. Sequencing was performed on PBMCs. This chain uses TRBV7-2 with TRBJ2-5, with a possible D match to TRBD2 (6 bases). The CDR3 DNA reads TGTGCCAGCATCAAGGGAGGCACTTCTCAAGAGACCCAGTACTTC. Residues: CASIKGGTSQETQYF.